A selection of T cell receptor beta chains follows, all from one sample in a study of PD-1 blockade in classical Hodgkin lymphoma. Clones were read by immunoSEQ multiplex PCR, and TCRdb kept only the in-frame ones, dropping some. The sample consists of about 61,000 clones, around 89% of them appearing once. The sample consisted of peripheral blood mononuclear cells (PBMCs), taken at baseline. The receptors here all came from a human donor with classical Hodgkin lymphoma. The CDR3 runs from the conserved cysteine through the conserved F or W. The D gene is left open where the match is weak. Clone size is shown for a subset of rows, as once, few, many or a class of expanded clone.

>TRBV7-9|TRBJ1-6|TRBD1|NA|13
TGTGCCGGGCAGGGGGGTAATAATTCACCCCTCCACTTT
CAGQGGNNSPLHF
>TRBV6-1|TRBJ2-2|NA|once|15
TGTGCCAGCAGACAAGACCCGGCGAACACCGGGGAGCTGTTTTTT
CASRQDPANTGELFF
>TRBV5-5|TRBJ1-4|NA|once|15
TGTGCCAGCAGCCCCCTCCCCGGGGACCAGGAAAAACTGTTTTTT
CASSPLPGDQEKLFF
>TRBV4-1|TRBJ1-2|NA|NA|20
TGCGCCAGCAGCCAAGCCAAACGATCCCCAGGGATAGCTTCTAACTATGGCTACACCTTC
CASSQAKRSPGIASNYGYTF
>TRBV7-8|TRBJ1-6|NA|NA|17
TGTGCCAGCAGCTTAGAAGTTTACCGAACCTATAATTCACCCCTCCACTTT
CASSLEVYRTYNSPLHF
>TRBV13|TRBJ2-5|TRBD2|NA|14
TGTGCCAGCAGCCCGGGGGGGCCTGAAGGGACCCAGTACTTC
CASSPGGPEGTQYF
>TRBV4-1|TRBJ2-7|TRBD1|NA|15
TGCGCCAGCGGCCTCCGGGACAGTAGGGTCGGCGAGCAGTACTTC
CASGLRDSRVGEQYF
>TRBV28|TRBJ2-6|NA|NA|16
TGTGCCAGCACCTCCCCGGCCTTTTCTGGGGCCAACGTCCTGACTTTC
CASTSPAFSGANVLTF
>TRBV28|TRBJ1-2|NA|NA|17
TGTGCCAGCAGTTCCAAGACCCAACGGATTATGAACTATGGCTACACCTTC
CASSSKTQRIMNYGYTF
>TRBV5-1|TRBJ2-2|TRBD2|NA|15
TGCGCCAGTACATGGACTAGCGGGGGAACAGGGGAGCTGTTTTTT
CASTWTSGGTGELFF
>TRBV5-1|TRBJ2-1|TRBD2|NA|14
TGCGCCAGCAGCTTTAGCGGGGGGGTTTATGAGCAGTTCTTC
CASSFSGGVYEQFF
>TRBV29-1|TRBJ2-7|NA|few|14
TGCAGCGTTTATGCCCCGGACTCAGCCTACGAGCAGTACTTC
CSVYAPDSAYEQYF
>TRBV6-6|TRBJ2-7|NA|NA|14
TGTGCCAGCTACTCCCGGATAGGGGAGTCCGAGCAGTACTTC
CASYSRIGESEQYF
>TRBV6-6|TRBJ1-6|NA|NA|11
TGTGCCGCAAAGGGGGATTCACCCCTCCACTTT
CAAKGDSPLHF
>TRBV7-2|TRBJ2-7|TRBD2|NA|15
TGTGCCAGCAGCTTCCCAGCGGGGGACCCATACGAGCAGTACTTC
CASSFPAGDPYEQYF
>TRBV6-5|TRBJ1-4|TRBD1|NA|15
TGTGCCAGCAGTTATTCGGGACAGGTTTTTGAAAAACTGTTTTTT
CASSYSGQVFEKLFF
>TRBV4-1|TRBJ2-7|NA|NA|12
TGCGCCAGCAGCCAAGATAGGGCAGGGGTGTACTTC
CASSQDRAGVYF
>TRBV28|TRBJ1-5|NA|NA|16
TGTGCCAGCAGTTTAGGGAGAGGGTTTGTAAATCAGCCCCAGCATTTT
CASSLGRGFVNQPQHF
>TRBV19|TRBJ1-3|NA|NA|14
TGTGCCAGTAGTATCTCCGGGTCTGGAAACACCATATATTTT
CASSISGSGNTIYF
>TRBV27|TRBJ2-5|NA|NA|14
TGTGCCAGCAGTTACGACTCTAGAGGAGAGACCCAGTACTTC
CASSYDSRGETQYF
>TRBV7-3|TRBJ1-1|NA|NA|13
TGTGCCAGCAGCCAACAGCCGAACACTGAAGCTTTCTTT
CASSQQPNTEAFF
>TRBV7-8|TRBJ1-1|NA|NA|14
TGTGCCAGCAGCTTACAGTTGTGGCGAACTGAAGCTTTCTTT
CASSLQLWRTEAFF
>TRBV7-9|TRBJ2-1|NA|NA|16
TGTGCCAGCAGCTTAGCGCAGGTAGGATTGGGAAATGAGCAGTTCTTC
CASSLAQVGLGNEQFF
>TRBV6-6|TRBJ1-1|NA|NA|14
TGTGCCAGCAGTTACTTTTCCACGAACACTGAAGCTTTCTTT
CASSYFSTNTEAFF
>TRBV25-1|TRBJ1-1|NA|NA|14
TGTGCCAGCAGTGAATTCGGGAAGAACACTGAAGCTTTCTTT
CASSEFGKNTEAFF
>TRBV11-2|TRBJ1-1|NA|NA|13
TGTGCCAGCAGCTTAGTGGGGGGGACTGAAGCTTTCTTT
CASSLVGGTEAFF
>TRBV10-3|TRBJ1-2|NA|NA|14
TGTGCCATCAGGCAAGGGCGAAATGACTATGGCTACACCTTC
CAIRQGRNDYGYTF
>TRBV5-1|TRBJ1-3|NA|NA|15
TGCGCCAGCAGCTCGGGACTTCAACAGGGAAACACCATATATTTT
CASSSGLQQGNTIYF
>TRBV19|TRBJ1-5|NA|once|17
TGTGCCAGTAGTATGCCCCGTCTCAAGGGGTATACGGGGCCCCAGCATTTT
CASSMPRLKGYTGPQHF
>TRBV12-5|TRBJ2-1|TRBD1|NA|12
TGTGCTAGTGGTTTGAGGGGGCTAGAGCAGTTCTTC
CASGLRGLEQFF
>TRBV18|TRBJ2-1|TRBD2|NA|14
TGTGCCAGCTCACTAGCGGGGGGTTACAATGAGCAGTTCTTC
CASSLAGGYNEQFF
>TRBV7-8|TRBJ1-5|NA|NA|15
TGTGCCAGCAGCCCCTTGAGGGGTAGCAATCAGCCCCAGCATTTT
CASSPLRGSNQPQHF
>TRBV6-1|TRBJ1-5|TRBD1|many|14
TGTGCCAGCAGGCAGGGGGCGCTTGGTCAGCCCCAGCATTTT
CASRQGALGQPQHF
>TRBV6-1|TRBJ2-7|NA|NA|15
TGTGCCAGCAGTGAGAGAGGGGGAGGGCCCTACGAGCAGTACTTC
CASSERGGGPYEQYF
>TRBV7-6|TRBJ2-7|TRBD1|NA|17
TGTGCCAGCAGCCCCTCACAGGGGAATTATGTTCCGGACGAGCAGTACTTC
CASSPSQGNYVPDEQYF
>TRBV7-9|TRBJ2-5|NA|NA|14
TGTGCCAGCAGTCCGGGACAATACTCAGAGACCCAGTACTTC
CASSPGQYSETQYF